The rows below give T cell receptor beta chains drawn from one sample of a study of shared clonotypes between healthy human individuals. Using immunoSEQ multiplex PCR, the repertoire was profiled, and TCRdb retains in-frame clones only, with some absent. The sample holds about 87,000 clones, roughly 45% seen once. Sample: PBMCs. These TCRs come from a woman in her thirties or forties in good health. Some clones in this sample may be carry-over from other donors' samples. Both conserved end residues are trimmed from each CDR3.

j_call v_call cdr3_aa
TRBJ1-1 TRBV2 ASTQQPNTEAF
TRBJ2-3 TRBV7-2 ASSLASGHTDTQY
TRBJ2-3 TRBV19 ASSTLVGGADTQY
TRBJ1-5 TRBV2 ASSESPGPAQH
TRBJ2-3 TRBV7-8 ASSPTTDTQY
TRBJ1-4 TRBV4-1 ASSTGDTSTNEKLF
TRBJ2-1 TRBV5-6 ASSPTGALSYNEQF
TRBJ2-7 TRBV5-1 ASSLDSGSHEQY
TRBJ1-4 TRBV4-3 ASSQGQGGVGEKLF
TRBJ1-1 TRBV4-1 ASSPQTGGTEAF
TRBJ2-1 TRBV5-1 ASSLRTSEAQQQF
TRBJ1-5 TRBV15 ATSREGVGPNQPQH
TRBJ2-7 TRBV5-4 ASSLRRQAYEQY
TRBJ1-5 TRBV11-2 ASSLYNQPQH
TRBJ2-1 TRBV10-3 AISESIQETSYNEQF
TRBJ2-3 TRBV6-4 ASSTAGGADTQY
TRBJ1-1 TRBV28 ASSPAGGGTEAF
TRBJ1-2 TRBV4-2 ASTNLVRTRDYGYT
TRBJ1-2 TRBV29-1 SVENQGSGYT
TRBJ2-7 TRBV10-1 ASSAVRDSYEQY
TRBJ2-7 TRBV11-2 ASSLGVDSSYEQY
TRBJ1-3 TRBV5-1 ASKDDVGNTIY
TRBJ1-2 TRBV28 ASSGQGYGYT
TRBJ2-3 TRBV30 AWSGGLASTDTQY
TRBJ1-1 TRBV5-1 ASSLAGQGILNTEAF
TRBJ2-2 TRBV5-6 ASSPGGVFVTGELF
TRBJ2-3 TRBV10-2 ASSGATDTQY
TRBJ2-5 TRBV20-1 SARAETQY
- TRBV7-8 ASSPHGDEQY
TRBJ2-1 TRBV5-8 ASSIAQGFSDTF
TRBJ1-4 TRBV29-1 SVDNNEKLF
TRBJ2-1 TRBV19 ASSMGTSGDEQF
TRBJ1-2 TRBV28 ASSGPSGVPRKVGYT
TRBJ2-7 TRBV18 ASSPTGTGKYEQY
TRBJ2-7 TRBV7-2 ASSSDPSTGTGRYEQY
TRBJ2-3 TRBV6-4 ASGTGETDTQY
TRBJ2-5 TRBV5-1 ASSLSAAETQY
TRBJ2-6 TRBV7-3 ASSPPVQTSSGANVLT
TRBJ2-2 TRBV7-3 ASSSPFTGELF
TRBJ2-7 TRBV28 ASGLIQDYEQY
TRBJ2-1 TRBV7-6 ASSLKVDGWAHDLSNEQF
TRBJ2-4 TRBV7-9 ASSLGMGAGDIQY